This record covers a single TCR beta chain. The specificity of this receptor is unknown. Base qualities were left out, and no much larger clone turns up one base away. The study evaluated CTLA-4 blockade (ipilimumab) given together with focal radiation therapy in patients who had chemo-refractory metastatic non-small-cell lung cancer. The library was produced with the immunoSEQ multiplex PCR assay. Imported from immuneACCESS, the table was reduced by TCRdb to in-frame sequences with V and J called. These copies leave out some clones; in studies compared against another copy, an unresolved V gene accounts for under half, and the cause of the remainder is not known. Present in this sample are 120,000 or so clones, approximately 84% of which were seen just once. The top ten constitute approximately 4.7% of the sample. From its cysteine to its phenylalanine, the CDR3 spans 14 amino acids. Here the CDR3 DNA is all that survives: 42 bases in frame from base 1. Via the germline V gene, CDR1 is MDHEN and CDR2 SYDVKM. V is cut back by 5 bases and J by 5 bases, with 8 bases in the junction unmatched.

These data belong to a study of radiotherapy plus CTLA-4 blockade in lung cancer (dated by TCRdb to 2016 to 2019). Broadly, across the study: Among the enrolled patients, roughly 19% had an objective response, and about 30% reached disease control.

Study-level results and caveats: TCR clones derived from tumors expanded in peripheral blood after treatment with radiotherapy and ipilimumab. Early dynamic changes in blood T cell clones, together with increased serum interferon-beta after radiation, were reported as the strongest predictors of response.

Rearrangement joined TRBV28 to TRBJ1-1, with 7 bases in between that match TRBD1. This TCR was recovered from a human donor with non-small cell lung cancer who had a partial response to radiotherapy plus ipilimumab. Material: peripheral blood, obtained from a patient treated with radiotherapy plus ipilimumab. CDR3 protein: CASSPHRGWTEAFF. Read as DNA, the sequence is TGTGCCAGCAGTCCCCACAGGGGTTGGACTGAAGCTTTCTTT.